The clone carrying this T cell receptor (beta chain) was detected only a few times. The source of the sample is a study of OX40 agonist ivuxolimab in advanced cancers. V shed 2 bases and J shed 0 bases, with 17 bases lying between them. The CDR3 covers 17 residues. Germline assignment: CDR1 SGHRS and CDR2 YFSETQ. Sequencing was performed with immunoSEQ multiplex PCR; in TCRdb, only in-frame clones are kept and a portion is missing. Found here are roughly 60,000 clones, more than 85% of them singletons; the top ten hold almost 4%. This TCR came from an adult with an advanced solid tumor such as melanoma, head and neck, liver or kidney cancer. V and J are TRBV5-1 and TRBJ1-2, with D tentatively TRBD1 (5 bases). Sequencing used CD4+ or CD8+ T cells sorted from blood, obtained in a trial of the OX40 agonist ivuxolimab. In nucleotides, the CDR3 is TGCGCCAGCAGCTTCTCGGCAGGGAGCCTTACTAACTATGGCTACACCTTC. The encoded protein is CASSFSAGSLTNYGYTF.